The present TCR beta chain was sequenced within a study of cytomegalovirus exposure and HLA in healthy donors. Overall study: Within an early data release were around 80 million unique TCRs drawn from HLA-typed donors. Study-wide results and caveats: As a later analysis revealed, the rate of TCR association differed by HLA locus, with DRB1 most and HLA-C fewest. The investigators catalogued 164 TCR beta chains as cytomegalovirus-associated. The authors judged a highly shared variant cluster likely a sequencing artifact.

As for this clone: Its antigen remains unknown.

PCR was performed using 60 Vbeta and 13 Jbeta primers. The repertoire was sequenced with immunoSEQ multiplex PCR; TCRdb's copy has only in-frame clones and lacks some. The sample records 95,000 to 120,000 clones, 82% being singletons. The CDR3 totals 13 residues. Trimming cost V 2 bases and J 4 bases, with 6 bases left between them. In germline, CDR1 is LGHNA, CDR2 YSLEER. This receptor was identified in a young woman in good health and CMV-seronegative. The chain carries TRBV4-3 and TRBJ1-3; D is unclear. The sample taken for sequencing was PBMCs. Written as DNA, the CDR3 is TGCGCCAGCAGCCAACGAAGCGGAAACACCATATATTTT. Encoded protein: CASSQRSGNTIYF.